This is a list of T cell receptor beta chains from one sample in a study of CD8 T cells in ankylosing spondylitis. TCRdb re-called the 5' RACE reads with MiXCR, one entry per CDR3 protein. The sample lists under 250,000 distinct CDR3 sequences, roughly a third seen once, with approximately 4.6% in the top ten. Sequencing was performed on blood, either unsorted or a sorted T cell fraction (not recorded which). The receptor source for this set is a male donor with ankylosing spondylitis or in good health (not recorded which). Both conserved end residues are part of each CDR3. Each record gives: D gene, J gene, clone size, V gene, CDR3 DNA, CDR3 protein. D genes are given only for firm matches. Size values are once, few and many counts, or a class for expanded clones, and some rows have none.

- | TRBJ2-2 | - | TRBV27 | TGTGCCAGCAGTAACGGGGGCCGGGGCACCGGGGAGCTGTTTTTT | CASSNGGRGTGELFF
- | TRBJ2-3 | - | TRBV6-1 | TGTGCCAGCAGTGAAGGGCTGTCATGGGCAGATACGCAGTATTTT | CASSEGLSWADTQYF
- | TRBJ1-4 | few | TRBV6-6 | TGTGCCAGCATGGAAACTAATGAAAAACTGTTTTTT | CASMETNEKLFF
- | TRBJ1-1 | few | TRBV27 | TGTGCCAGCAGTTTCCCGACAGGTGAAGCTTTCTTT | CASSFPTGEAFF
- | TRBJ1-1 | - | TRBV5-1 | TGCGCCAGCAGCTTGGCTCCTCTGAACACTGAAGCTTTCTTT | CASSLAPLNTEAFF
- | TRBJ2-7 | - | TRBV3-1 | TGTGCCAGCAGCCCAGTCCTCGCAGGAGAGCAGTACTTC | CASSPVLAGEQYF
- | TRBJ2-7 | many | TRBV12-3/TRBV12-4 | TGTGCCAGCAGTTTTGGGTACGAGCAGTACTTC | CASSFGYEQYF
- | TRBJ2-7 | - | TRBV29-1 | TGCAGCGTTGAAGGGGCCGATATTCCCTACGAGCAGTACTTC | CSVEGADIPYEQYF
- | TRBJ2-3 | few | TRBV5-1 | TGCGCCAGCAGCTACGAGGACAGGAGGGCCCGCACAGATACGCAGTATTTT | CASSYEDRRARTDTQYF
TRBD2 | TRBJ2-5 | - | TRBV7-2 | TGTGCCAGCAGCGACGGGGGGGTAGTAGAGACCCAGTACTTC | CASSDGGVVETQYF
TRBD1 | TRBJ1-1 | - | TRBV6-4 | TGTGCCAGCAGTGCGACAGGGTTGAACACTGAAGCTTTCTTT | CASSATGLNTEAFF
TRBD2 | TRBJ2-4 | few | TRBV2 | TGTGCCAGCTGGGGACTAGGTAAAAACATTCAGTACTTC | CASWGLGKNIQYF
TRBD2 | TRBJ2-7 | - | TRBV20-1 | TGCAGTGCTAGAGTATTAGCGGGGGGGCCTAGGTACGAGCAGTACTTC | CSARVLAGGPRYEQYF
- | TRBJ2-5 | - | TRBV29-1 | TGCAGCGTTGACATGCCCTACGAGTCGACCCAGTACTTC | CSVDMPYESTQYF
TRBD2 | TRBJ2-3 | many | TRBV20-1 | TGCAGTGCTCAAGCGGGGGACGGAGATACGCAGTATTTT | CSAQAGDGDTQYF
- | TRBJ2-2 | few | TRBV7-2 | TGTGCCAGCAGCTTAGCGGCTGGGGAGACCGGGGAGCTGTTTTTT | CASSLAAGETGELFF
- | TRBJ2-7 | - | TRBV29-1 | TGCAGCGTCCGTGACTACGAGCAGTACTTC | CSVRDYEQYF
- | TRBJ2-5 | - | TRBV20-1 | TGCAGTGCTAGAATAGGGACCCAGTACTTC | CSARIGTQYF
- | TRBJ1-2 | few | TRBV5-1 | TGCGCCAGCAGCTGGGACACCAAGAACTATGGCTACACCTTC | CASSWDTKNYGYTF
- | TRBJ2-7 | few | TRBV10-3 | TGTGCCACCCGGGAGCAGGGAGCCACCTACGAGCAGTACTTC | CATREQGATYEQYF
TRBD1 | TRBJ1-4 | - | TRBV30 | TGTGCCTGGAGTCGGACAGGAGATAATGAAAAACTGTTTTTT | CAWSRTGDNEKLFF
- | TRBJ1-2 | - | TRBV24-1 | TGTGCCACCAGTGACCCTAGCGATCCTAACTATGGCTACACCTTC | CATSDPSDPNYGYTF
- | TRBJ2-4 | - | TRBV29-1 | TGCAGCGTTGGCAGGGGTAGCGACATTCAGTACTTC | CSVGRGSDIQYF
- | TRBJ2-1 | - | TRBV21-1 | TGTGCCAGCAGCAACCCGGGAAAGTTCTTC | CASSNPGKFF
- | TRBJ2-7 | once | TRBV2 | TGTGCCAGCAGTGAGGGCCGAGCATCGGATCAGTACTTC | CASSEGRASDQYF
- | TRBJ2-7 | - | TRBV29-1 | TGCAGCGTTGACCCGACGGGATCCTACGAGCAGTACTTC | CSVDPTGSYEQYF
- | TRBJ1-6 | - | TRBV3-1 | TGTGCCAGCAGCCAACCGACAGGCACCAATTCACCCCTCCACTTT | CASSQPTGTNSPLHF
- | TRBJ2-7 | - | TRBV6-1 | TGTGCCAGCATGTCTCCGGGCAGCACCTACGAGCAGTACTTC | CASMSPGSTYEQYF
- | TRBJ2-1 | - | TRBV27 | TGTGCCAGCAGTTTATTACTAGGGAGCTCCTACAATGAGCAGTTCTTC | CASSLLLGSSYNEQFF
- | TRBJ2-1 | - | TRBV4-2 | TGTGCCAGCAGCCAAGATCTACCTGGGGAGCAGTTCTTC | CASSQDLPGEQFF
- | TRBJ2-3 | once | TRBV29-1 | TGCAGCGTTGAATTCAGGAACACAGATACGCAGTATTTT | CSVEFRNTDTQYF
- | TRBJ2-4 | few | TRBV20-1 | TGCAGTGCTAACAGGGAACACATTCAGTACTTC | CSANREHIQYF
- | TRBJ1-5 | - | TRBV6-1 | TGTGCCAGCAGGCAAGGGACGGATCAGCCCCAGCATTTT | CASRQGTDQPQHF
- | TRBJ2-5 | - | TRBV10-3 | TGTGCCACCTTCGCGGGGGCCAACCAAGAGACCCAGTACTTC | CATFAGANQETQYF
- | TRBJ1-5 | - | TRBV5-6 | TGTGCCAGCAGCTTAACCCCTCAGCCTAATCAGCCCCAGCATTTT | CASSLTPQPNQPQHF
- | TRBJ2-2 | - | TRBV14 | TGTGCCAGCAGCCAAGTCAAGGGTACCGGGGAGCTGTTTTTT | CASSQVKGTGELFF
- | TRBJ1-2 | - | TRBV5-1 | TGCGCCAGCAGCTTGGGAGAGCCGGTCTATGGCTACACCTTC | CASSLGEPVYGYTF
- | TRBJ2-5 | many | TRBV6-5 | TGTGCCAGCAGTTATACTAGTGCCCAAGAGACCCAGTACTTC | CASSYTSAQETQYF
TRBD1 | TRBJ2-5 | few | TRBV5-1 | TGCGCCAGCAGCCCTCGGACAGGGGAGACCCAGTACTTC | CASSPRTGETQYF
TRBD1 | TRBJ2-2 | - | TRBV20-1 | TGCAGTGCCGTGGACAGGGGGAACACCGGGGAGCTGTTTTTT | CSAVDRGNTGELFF
- | TRBJ1-3 | few | TRBV7-9 | TGTGCCAGCAGCCCGGGCAAGGGAGGAAACACCATATATTTT | CASSPGKGGNTIYF
- | TRBJ2-4 | - | TRBV20-1 | TGCAGTGCTAGAGGGTTGGGGGTTGGCAAAAACATTCAGTACTTC | CSARGLGVGKNIQYF
TRBD1 | TRBJ2-4 | - | TRBV6-4 | TGTGCCAGCAGCAGCCAGGGACAGAAGCAACTAGCCAAAAACATTCAGTACTTC | CASSSQGQKQLAKNIQYF
TRBD2 | TRBJ2-7 | - | TRBV5-1 | TGCGCCAGCAGCTCCCGGACTAGCGGGGACTCCTACGAGCAGTACTTC | CASSSRTSGDSYEQYF
TRBD1 | TRBJ2-7 | few | TRBV5-1 | TGCGCCAGCAGCTCTCCCTTGACAGGGATCGTCTACGAGCAGTACTTC | CASSSPLTGIVYEQYF
TRBD1 | TRBJ2-5 | - | TRBV9 | TGTGCCAGCAGCGAAAGACAGGGGCTCGGGGAGACCCAGTACTTC | CASSERQGLGETQYF
- | TRBJ1-1 | - | TRBV5-6 | TGTGCCAGCAGCTTTGGAGGGCCCACTGAAGCTTTCTTT | CASSFGGPTEAFF
- | TRBJ2-3 | - | TRBV15 | TGTGCCACCAGCGAACGGGGCGGGGAGGATGGAAATACGCAGTATTTT | CATSERGGEDGNTQYF
- | TRBJ1-5 | - | TRBV6-5 | TGTGCCAGCAGTTACAGCCCCCAGGGTCATCAGCCCCAGCATTTT | CASSYSPQGHQPQHF
- | TRBJ1-1 | - | TRBV20-1 | TGCAGTGCTCGGGACGGGATCAGCACTGAAGCTTTCTTT | CSARDGISTEAFF
- | TRBJ2-7 | - | TRBV7-9 | TGTGCCAGCAGCCCCTACAGGGACGAGCAGTACTTC | CASSPYRDEQYF
- | TRBJ1-2 | - | TRBV9 | TGTGCCAGCAGCTCCCGAGGCTCCTATGGCTACACCTTC | CASSSRGSYGYTF
- | TRBJ2-7 | many | TRBV20-1 | TGCAGTGCTCTCAAAGACTACGAGCAGTACTTC | CSALKDYEQYF
- | TRBJ2-1 | - | TRBV12-3/TRBV12-4 | TGTGCCAGCAGTTTAGGGACAACCTACAATGAGCAGTTCTTC | CASSLGTTYNEQFF